This TCR beta chain was captured by sequencing in a study of blood T cell repertoires in COVID-19. Germline V CDR1 and CDR2: LNHNV, YYDKDF (reference sequence). Losses at the gene ends were 3 bases for V and 3 bases for J; bases not matched to a gene: 6. The length of the CDR3 is 15 residues. Libraries were prepared by immunoSEQ multiplex PCR; TCRdb keeps only in-frame clonotypes and omits some of them. In the table there are approximately 300,000 clones, around 87% of which are singletons. The chain has TRBV15 and TRBJ2-5, with 8 bases that match TRBD2. Sequenced sample: peripheral blood. This TCR was recovered from a man between 45 and 60 years old with active or convalescent COVID-19. The CDR3 DNA reads as TGTGCCACCAGCAGTTTGGGGACTAGGGAAGAGACCCAGTACTTC. Translating gives CATSSLGTREETQYF.